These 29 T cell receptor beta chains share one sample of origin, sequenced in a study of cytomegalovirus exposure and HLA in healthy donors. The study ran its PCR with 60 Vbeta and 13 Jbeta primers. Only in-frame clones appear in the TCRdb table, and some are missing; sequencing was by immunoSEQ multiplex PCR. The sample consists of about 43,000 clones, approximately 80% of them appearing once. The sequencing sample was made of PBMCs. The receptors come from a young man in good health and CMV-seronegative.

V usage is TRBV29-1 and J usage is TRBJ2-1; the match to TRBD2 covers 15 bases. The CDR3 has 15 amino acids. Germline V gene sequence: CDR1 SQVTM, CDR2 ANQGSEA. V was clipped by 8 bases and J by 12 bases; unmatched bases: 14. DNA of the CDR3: TGCAGCTCCTCGAGGAGTCCGGGACTAGCGGGAGGGCAGTTCTTC. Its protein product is CSSSRSPGLAGGQFF.

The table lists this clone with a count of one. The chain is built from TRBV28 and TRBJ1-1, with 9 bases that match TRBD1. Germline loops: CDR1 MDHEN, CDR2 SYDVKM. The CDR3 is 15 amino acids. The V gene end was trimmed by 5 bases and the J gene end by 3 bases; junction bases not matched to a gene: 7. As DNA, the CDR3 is TGTGCCAGCAGTCCTTCCGGGACAGGGTACACTGAAGCTTTCTTT. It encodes CASSPSGTGYTEAFF.

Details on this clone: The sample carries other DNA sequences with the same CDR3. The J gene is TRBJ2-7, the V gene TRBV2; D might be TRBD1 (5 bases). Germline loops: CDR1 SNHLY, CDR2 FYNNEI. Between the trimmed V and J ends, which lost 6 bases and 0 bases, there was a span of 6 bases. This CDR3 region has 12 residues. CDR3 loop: CASRGDSYEQYF. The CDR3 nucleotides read TGTGCCAGCAGAGGGGACTCCTACGAGCAGTACTTC.

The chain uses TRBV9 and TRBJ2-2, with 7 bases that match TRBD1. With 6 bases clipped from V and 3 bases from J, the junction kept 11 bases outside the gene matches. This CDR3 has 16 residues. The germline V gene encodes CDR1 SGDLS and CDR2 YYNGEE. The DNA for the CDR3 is TGTGCCAGCACCATAGAGGGGACAGACTACACCGGGGAGCTGTTTTTT. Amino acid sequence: CASTIEGTDYTGELFF.

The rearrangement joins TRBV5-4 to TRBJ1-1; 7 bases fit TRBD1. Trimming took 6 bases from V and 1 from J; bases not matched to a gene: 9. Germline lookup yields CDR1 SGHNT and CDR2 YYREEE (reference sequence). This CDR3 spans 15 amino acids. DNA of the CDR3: TGTGCCAGCACCCCGGCCGGGACAGAGAACACTGAAGCTTTCTTT. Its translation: CASTPAGTENTEAFF.

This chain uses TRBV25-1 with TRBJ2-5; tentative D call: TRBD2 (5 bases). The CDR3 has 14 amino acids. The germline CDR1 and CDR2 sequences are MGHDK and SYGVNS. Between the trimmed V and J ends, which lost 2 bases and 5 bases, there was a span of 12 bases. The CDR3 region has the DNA TGTGCCAGCAGTGAAGGGGTGGGAGTGGAGACCCAGTACTTC. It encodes CASSEGVGVETQYF.

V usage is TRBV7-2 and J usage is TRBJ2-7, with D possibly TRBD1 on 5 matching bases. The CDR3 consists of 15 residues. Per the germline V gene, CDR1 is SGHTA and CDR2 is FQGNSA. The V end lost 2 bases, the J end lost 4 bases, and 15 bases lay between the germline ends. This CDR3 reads CASSLSHQGSYEQYF. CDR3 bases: TGTGCCAGCAGCTTATCCCACCAGGGCTCATACGAGCAGTACTTC.

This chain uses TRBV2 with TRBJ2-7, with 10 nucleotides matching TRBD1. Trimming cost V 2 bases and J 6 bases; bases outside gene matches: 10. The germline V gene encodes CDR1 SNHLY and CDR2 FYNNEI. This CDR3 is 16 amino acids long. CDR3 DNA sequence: TGTGCCAGCAGTGAACCTAGGACAGGGGGACATGGCGAGCAGTACTTC. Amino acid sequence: CASSEPRTGGHGEQYF.

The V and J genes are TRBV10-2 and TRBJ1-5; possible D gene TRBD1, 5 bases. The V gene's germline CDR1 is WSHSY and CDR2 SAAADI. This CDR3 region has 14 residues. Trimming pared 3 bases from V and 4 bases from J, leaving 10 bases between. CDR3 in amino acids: CASSDPGFNQPQHF. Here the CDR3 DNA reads TGCGCCAGCAGTGATCCAGGGTTTAATCAGCCCCAGCATTTT.

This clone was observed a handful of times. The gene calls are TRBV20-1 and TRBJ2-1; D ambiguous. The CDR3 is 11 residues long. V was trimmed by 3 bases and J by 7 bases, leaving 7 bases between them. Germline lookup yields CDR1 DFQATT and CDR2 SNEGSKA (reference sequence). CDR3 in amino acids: CSASETNEQFF. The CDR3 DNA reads TGCAGTGCTAGCGAGACTAATGAGCAGTTCTTC.

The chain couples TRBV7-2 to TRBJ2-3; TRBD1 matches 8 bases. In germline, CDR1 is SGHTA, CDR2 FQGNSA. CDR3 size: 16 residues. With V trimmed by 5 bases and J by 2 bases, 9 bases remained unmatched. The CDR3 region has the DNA TGTGCCAGCAGCCCCGACAGGGGAAGGGCCACAGATACGCAGTATTTT. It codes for CASSPDRGRATDTQYF.

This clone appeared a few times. The CDR3 loop reads CASSLNPGQGRETQYF. Written as DNA, the CDR3 is TGTGCCAGCAGCCTAAACCCCGGACAGGGAAGAGAGACCCAGTACTTC. The J gene is TRBJ2-5, the V gene TRBV28; 8 bases map to TRBD1. The germline CDR1 and CDR2 sequences are MDHEN and SYDVKM. V lost 6 bases to trimming and J lost 4 bases; unmatched junction nucleotides: 13. CDR3 length: 16 residues.

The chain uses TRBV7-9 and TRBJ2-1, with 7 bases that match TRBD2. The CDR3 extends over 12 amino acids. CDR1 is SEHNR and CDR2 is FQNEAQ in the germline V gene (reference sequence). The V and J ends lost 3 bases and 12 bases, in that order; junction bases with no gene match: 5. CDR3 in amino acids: CASSFYGGTQFF. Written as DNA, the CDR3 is TGTGCCAGCAGCTTTTACGGGGGGACGCAGTTCTTC.

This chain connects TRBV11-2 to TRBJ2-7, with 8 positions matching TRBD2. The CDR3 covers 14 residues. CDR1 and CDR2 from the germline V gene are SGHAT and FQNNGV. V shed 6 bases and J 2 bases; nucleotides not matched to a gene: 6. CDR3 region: CASSWTGGPYEQYF. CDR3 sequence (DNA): TGTGCCAGCAGTTGGACGGGAGGGCCCTACGAGCAGTACTTC.

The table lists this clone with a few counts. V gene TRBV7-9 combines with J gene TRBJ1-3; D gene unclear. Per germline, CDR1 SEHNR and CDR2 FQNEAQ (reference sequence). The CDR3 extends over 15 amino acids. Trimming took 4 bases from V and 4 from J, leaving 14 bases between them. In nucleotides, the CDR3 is TGTGCCAGCAGCTCCTTCCAGGCGGGAGGAAACACCATATATTTT. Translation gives CASSSFQAGGNTIYF.

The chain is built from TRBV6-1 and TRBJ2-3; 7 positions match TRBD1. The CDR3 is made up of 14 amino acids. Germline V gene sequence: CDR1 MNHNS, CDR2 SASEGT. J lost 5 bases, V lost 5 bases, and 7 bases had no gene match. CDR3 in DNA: TGTGCCAGCAGTCCCGGGACAGCCTTAGATACGCAGTATTTT. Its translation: CASSPGTALDTQYF.

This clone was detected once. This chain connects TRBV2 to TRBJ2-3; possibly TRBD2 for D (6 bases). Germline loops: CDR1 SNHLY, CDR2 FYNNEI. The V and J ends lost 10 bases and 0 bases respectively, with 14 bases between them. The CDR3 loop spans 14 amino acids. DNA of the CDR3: TGTGCCACCGAGGGCGGGGCGAGCACAGATACGCAGTATTTT. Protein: CATEGGASTDTQYF.

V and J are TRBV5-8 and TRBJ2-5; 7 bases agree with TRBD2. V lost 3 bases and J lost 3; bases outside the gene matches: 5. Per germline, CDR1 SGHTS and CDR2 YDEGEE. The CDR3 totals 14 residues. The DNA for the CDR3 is TGTGCCAGCAGCTCGTCCGGGACTAAAGAGACCCAGTACTTC. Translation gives CASSSSGTKETQYF.

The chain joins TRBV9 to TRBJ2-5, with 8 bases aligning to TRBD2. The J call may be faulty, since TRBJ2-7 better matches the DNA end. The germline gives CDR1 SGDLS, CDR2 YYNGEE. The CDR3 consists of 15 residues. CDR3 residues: CASSVGLSGSREQYF. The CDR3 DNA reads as TGTGCCAGCAGCGTAGGGTTGAGCGGGAGCCGCGAGCAGTACTTC.

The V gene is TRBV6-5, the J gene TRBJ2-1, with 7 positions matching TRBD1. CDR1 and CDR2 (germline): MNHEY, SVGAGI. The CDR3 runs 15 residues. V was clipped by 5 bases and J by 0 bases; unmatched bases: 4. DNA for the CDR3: TGTGCCAGCAGTCCGGACAGGAGCTCCTACAATGAGCAGTTCTTC. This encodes CASSPDRSSYNEQFF.

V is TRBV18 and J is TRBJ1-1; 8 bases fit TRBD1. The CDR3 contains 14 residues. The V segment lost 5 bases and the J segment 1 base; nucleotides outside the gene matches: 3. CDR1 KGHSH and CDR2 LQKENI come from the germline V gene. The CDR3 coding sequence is TGTGCCAGCTCAGCACAGGGGGAGAACACTGAAGCTTTCTTT. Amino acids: CASSAQGENTEAFF.

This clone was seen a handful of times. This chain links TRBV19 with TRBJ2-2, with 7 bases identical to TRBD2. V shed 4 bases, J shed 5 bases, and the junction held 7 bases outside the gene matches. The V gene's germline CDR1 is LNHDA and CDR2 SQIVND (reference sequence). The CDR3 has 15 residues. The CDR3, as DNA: TGTGCCAGTAGTAGCGCTCGGGGAGGGACCGGGGAGCTGTTTTTT. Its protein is CASSSARGGTGELFF. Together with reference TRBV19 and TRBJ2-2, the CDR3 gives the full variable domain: DGGITQSPKYLFRKEGQNVTLSCEQNLNHDAMYWYRQDPGQGLRLIYYSQIVNDFQKGDIAEGYSVSREKKESFPLTVTSAQKNPTAFYLCASSSARGGTGELFFGEGSRLTVL.

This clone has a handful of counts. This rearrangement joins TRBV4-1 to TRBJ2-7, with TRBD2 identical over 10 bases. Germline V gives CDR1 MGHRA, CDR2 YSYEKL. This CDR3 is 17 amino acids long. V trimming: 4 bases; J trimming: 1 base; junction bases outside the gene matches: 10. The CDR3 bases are TGCGCCAGCAGCCCGCCTCGTCCGGGACTAGCGTCCTACGAGCAGTACTTC. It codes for CASSPPRPGLASYEQYF.

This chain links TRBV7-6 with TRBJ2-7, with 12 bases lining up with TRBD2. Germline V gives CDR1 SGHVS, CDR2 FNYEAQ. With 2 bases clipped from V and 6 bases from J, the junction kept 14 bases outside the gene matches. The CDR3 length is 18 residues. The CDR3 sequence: CASSLTDGASGRAPEQYF. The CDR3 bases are TGTGCCAGCAGCTTAACGGACGGGGCTAGCGGGAGGGCCCCCGAGCAGTACTTC.

The CDR3 spells CASSQPLQDGSNTGELFF. For the CDR3, the DNA is TGCGCCAGCAGCCAACCCTTACAGGACGGATCGAACACCGGGGAGCTGTTTTTT. This rearrangement joins TRBV4-1 to TRBJ2-2; TRBD1 might be the D (5 bases). The V end was cut by 2 bases, the J end by 0 bases, with 16 bases between. This CDR3 spans 18 amino acids. From germline, CDR1 is MGHRA and CDR2 YSYEKL.

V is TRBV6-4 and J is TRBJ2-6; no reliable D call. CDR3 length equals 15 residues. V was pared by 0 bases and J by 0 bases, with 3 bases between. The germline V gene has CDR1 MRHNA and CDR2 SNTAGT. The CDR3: CASSDSYSGANVLTF. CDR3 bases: TGTGCCAGCAGTGACTCCTACTCTGGGGCCAACGTCCTGACTTTC.

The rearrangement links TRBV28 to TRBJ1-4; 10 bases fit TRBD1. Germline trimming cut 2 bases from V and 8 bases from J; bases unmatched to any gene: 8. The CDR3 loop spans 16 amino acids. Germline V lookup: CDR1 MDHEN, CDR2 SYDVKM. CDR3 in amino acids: CASSLEAGTGVEKLFF. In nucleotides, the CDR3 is TGTGCCAGCAGTTTAGAAGCCGGGACAGGGGTAGAAAAACTGTTTTTT.

This chain's CDR3 is CASSPRDRGPNTQYF. The CDR3, as DNA: TGTGCCAGCAGCCCCCGGGACAGGGGGCCGAATACGCAGTATTTT. V and J are TRBV6-5 and TRBJ2-3; 12 bases align to TRBD1. Germline values: CDR1 MNHEY, CDR2 SVGAGI. The CDR3 spans 15 residues. The ends lost 6 bases at V and 7 bases at J; junction bases unmatched: 8.

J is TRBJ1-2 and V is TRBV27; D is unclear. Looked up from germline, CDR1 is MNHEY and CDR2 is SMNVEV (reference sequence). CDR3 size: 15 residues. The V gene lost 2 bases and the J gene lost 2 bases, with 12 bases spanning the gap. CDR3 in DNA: TGTGCCAGCAGTTTAATGAGCACGAGGAACTATGGCTACACCTTC. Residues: CASSLMSTRNYGYTF.